This TCR beta chain was sequenced during a study of blood T cell repertoires in COVID-19. About the research overall: PBMCs, B-cell-depleted T cells, or T cells were the source of the cDNA or gDNA that made up the material.

Germline lookup yields CDR1 SGHAT and CDR2 FQNNGV. This CDR3 is 14 amino acids long. The ends were cut back, 1 base at V and 2 bases at J, with 9 bases in the middle. Authors' processing steps: Quantification of nucleated cells was approximated via reference gene primer amplification. Repertoires were generated with immunoSEQ multiplex PCR, while TCRdb's copy carries only in-frame clones and drops some. That table furnishes V, J and clone size, whereas the DNA furnished D and trimming. The data show about half a million clones, over 75% seen once. The chain is built from TRBV11-2 and TRBJ2-7; a possible D gene is TRBD2 (5 bases). The TCR was taken from a human donor in a cohort sampled during active COVID-19. Sequencing was performed on peripheral blood. This CDR3 reads CASSLAGIPYEQYF. CDR3 coding DNA: TGTGCCAGCAGCTTAGCCGGGATCCCCTACGAGCAGTACTTC.